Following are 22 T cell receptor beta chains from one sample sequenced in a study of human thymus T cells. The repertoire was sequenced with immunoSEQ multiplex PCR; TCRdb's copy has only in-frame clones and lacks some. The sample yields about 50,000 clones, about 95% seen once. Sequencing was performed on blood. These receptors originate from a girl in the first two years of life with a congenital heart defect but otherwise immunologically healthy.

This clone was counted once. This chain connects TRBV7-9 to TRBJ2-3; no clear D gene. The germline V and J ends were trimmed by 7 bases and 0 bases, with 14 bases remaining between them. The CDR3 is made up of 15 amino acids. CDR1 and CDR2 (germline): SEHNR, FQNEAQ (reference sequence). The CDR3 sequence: CASTSHGTSTDTQYF. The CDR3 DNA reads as TGTGCCAGCACCTCCCACGGAACTAGCACAGATACGCAGTATTTT.

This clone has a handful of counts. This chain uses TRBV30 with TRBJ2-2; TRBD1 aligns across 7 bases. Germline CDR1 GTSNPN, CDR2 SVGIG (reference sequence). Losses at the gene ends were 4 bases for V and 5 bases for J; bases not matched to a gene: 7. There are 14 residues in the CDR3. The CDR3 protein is CAWTSGTATGELFF. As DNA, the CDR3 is TGTGCCTGGACCTCCGGGACAGCGACCGGGGAGCTGTTTTTT. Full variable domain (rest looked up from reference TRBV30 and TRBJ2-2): SQTIHQWPATLVQPVGSPLSLECTVEGTSNPNLYWYRQAAGRGLQLLFYSVGIGQISSEVPQNLSASRPQDRQFILSSKKLLLSDSGFYLCAWTSGTATGELFFGEGSRLTVL.

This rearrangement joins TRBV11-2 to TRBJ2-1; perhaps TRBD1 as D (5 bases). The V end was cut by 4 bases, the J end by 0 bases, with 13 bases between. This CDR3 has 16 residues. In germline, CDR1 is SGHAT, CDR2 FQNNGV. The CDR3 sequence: CASSSIQGSSYNEQFF. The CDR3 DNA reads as TGTGCCAGCAGCTCTATTCAGGGTAGCTCCTACAATGAGCAGTTCTTC.

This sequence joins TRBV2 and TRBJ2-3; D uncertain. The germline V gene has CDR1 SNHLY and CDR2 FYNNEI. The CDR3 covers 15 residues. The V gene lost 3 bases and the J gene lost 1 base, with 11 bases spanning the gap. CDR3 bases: TGTGCCAGCAGTGAGTCGGAACTTCGCACAGATACGCAGTATTTT. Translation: CASSESELRTDTQYF.

CDR3 coding DNA: TGCGCCAGCAGCCAAGAAGGAAGCGGGACCCAAGAGACCCAGTACTTC. Translated, it gives CASSQEGSGTQETQYF. J is TRBJ2-5 and V is TRBV4-3, with TRBD2 matching 7 bases. The CDR3 is made up of 16 amino acids. The V segment lost 0 bases and the J segment 1 base; nucleotides outside the gene matches: 5. Germline CDR1 LGHNA, CDR2 YSLEER.

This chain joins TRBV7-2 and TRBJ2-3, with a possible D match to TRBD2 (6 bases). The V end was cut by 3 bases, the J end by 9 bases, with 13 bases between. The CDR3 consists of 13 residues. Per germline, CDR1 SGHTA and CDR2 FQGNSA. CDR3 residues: CASSLEHGRTQYF. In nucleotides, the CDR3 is TGTGCCAGCAGCTTGGAGCACGGGAGAACGCAGTATTTT.

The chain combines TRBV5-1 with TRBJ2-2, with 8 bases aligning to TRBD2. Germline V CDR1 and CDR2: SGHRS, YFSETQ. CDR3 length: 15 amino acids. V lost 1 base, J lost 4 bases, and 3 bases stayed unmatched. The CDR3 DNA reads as TGCGCCAGCAGCTTGCTAGCGGGTCTCACCGGGGAGCTGTTTTTT. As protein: CASSLLAGLTGELFF.

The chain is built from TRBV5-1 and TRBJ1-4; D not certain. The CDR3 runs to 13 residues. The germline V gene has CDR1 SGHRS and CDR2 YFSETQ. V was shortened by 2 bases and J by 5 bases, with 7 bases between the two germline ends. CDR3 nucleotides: TGCGCCAGCAGCTTCGTGCGAAATGAAAAACTGTTTTTT. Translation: CASSFVRNEKLFF.

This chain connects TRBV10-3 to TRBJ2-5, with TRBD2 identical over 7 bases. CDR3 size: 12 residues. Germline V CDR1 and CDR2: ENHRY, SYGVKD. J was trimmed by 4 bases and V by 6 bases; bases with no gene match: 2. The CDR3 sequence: CAISSGTETQYF. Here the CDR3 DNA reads TGTGCCATCAGCAGCGGGACAGAGACCCAGTACTTC.

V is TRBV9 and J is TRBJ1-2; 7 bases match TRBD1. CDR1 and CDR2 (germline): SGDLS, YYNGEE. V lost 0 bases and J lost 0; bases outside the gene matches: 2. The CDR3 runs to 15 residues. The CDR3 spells CASSVEGTANYGYTF. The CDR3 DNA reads TGTGCCAGCAGCGTAGAGGGGACAGCTAACTATGGCTACACCTTC.

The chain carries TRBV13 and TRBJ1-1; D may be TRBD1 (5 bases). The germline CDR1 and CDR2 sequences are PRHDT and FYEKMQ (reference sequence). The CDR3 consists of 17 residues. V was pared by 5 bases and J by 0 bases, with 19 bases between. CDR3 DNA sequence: TGTGCCAGCAGCCAAAAGCTATACCCGGGGCTGAACACTGAAGCTTTCTTT. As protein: CASSQKLYPGLNTEAFF.

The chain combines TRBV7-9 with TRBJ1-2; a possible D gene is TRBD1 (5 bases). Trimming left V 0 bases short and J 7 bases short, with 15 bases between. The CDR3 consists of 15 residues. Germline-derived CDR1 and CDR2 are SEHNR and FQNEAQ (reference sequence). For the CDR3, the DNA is TGTGCCAGCAGCTTAGCTTTTGATGGGGCGCGTGGCTACACCTTC. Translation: CASSLAFDGARGYTF.

For the CDR3, the DNA is TGTGCCAGCAGCAAGTCGGGAGTCTCCTACAATGAGCAGTTCTTC. Translation gives CASSKSGVSYNEQFF. V gene TRBV2 combines with J gene TRBJ2-1, with TRBD2 as a possible D gene (6 bases). Trimming removed 6 bases at V and 0 bases at J, with 12 bases between. This CDR3 region has 15 residues. From germline, CDR1 is SNHLY and CDR2 FYNNEI.

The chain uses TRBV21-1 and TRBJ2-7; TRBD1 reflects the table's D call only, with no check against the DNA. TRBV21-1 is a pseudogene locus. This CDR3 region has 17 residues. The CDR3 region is CASRPGQGSFSKYEQYF. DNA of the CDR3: TGTGCCAGCAGGCCGGGACAGGGGTCTTTTTCTAAATACGAGCAGTACTTC.

The CDR3 region has the DNA TGTGCCAGCATTATGACCACCATTGATACGCAGTATTTT. As protein: CASIMTTIDTQYF. V and J are TRBV2 and TRBJ2-3; D is unresolved. Deletions cut 7 bases from V and 6 bases from J, with 14 bases between. This CDR3 spans 13 amino acids. CDR1 is SNHLY and CDR2 is FYNNEI in the germline V gene.

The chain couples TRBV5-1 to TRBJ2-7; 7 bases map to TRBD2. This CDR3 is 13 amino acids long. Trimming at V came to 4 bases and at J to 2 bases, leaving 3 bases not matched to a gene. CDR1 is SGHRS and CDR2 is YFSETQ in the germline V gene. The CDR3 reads CASSPGGPYEQYF. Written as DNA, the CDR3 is TGCGCCAGCAGCCCGGGGGGTCCCTACGAGCAGTACTTC.

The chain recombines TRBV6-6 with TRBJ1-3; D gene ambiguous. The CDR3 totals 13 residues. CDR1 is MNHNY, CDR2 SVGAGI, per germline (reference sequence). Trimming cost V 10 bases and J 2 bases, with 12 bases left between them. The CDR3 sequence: CAIGTNTGNTIYF. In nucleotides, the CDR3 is TGTGCCATCGGTACCAATACTGGAAACACCATATATTTT.

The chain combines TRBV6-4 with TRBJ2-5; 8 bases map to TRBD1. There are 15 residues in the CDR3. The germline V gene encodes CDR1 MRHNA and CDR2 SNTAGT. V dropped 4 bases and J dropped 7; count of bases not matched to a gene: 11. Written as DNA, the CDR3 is TGTGCCAGCAGTGGAGGGACAGGAATGTGGAGGACCCAGTACTTC. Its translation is CASSGGTGMWRTQYF.

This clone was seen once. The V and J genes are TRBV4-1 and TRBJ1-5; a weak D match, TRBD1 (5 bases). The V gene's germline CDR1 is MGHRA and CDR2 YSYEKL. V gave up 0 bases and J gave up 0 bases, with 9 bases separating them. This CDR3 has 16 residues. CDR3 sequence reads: CASSQDRRDSNQPQHF. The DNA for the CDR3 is TGCGCCAGCAGCCAAGATCGCAGGGATAGCAATCAGCCCCAGCATTTT.

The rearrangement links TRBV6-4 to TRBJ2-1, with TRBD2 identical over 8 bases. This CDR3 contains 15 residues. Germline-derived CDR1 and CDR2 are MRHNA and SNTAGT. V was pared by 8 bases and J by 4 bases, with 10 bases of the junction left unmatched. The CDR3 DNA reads TGTGCCAGCTCCCGGACGGGACTAGGTTACAATGAGCAGTTCTTC. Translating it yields CASSRTGLGYNEQFF.

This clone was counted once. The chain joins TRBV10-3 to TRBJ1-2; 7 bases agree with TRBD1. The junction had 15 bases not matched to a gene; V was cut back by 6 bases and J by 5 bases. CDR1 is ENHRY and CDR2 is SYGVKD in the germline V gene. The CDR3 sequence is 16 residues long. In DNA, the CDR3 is TGTGCCATCAGGACAGACAGGGCGTACGCTTTTTATGGCTACACCTTC. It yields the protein CAIRTDRAYAFYGYTF.

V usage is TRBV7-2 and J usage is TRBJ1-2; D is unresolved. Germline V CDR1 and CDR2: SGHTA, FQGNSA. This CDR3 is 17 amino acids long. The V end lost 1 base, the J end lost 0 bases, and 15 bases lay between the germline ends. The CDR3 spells CASSLGPRSTTNYGYTF. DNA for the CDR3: TGTGCCAGCAGCTTAGGGCCCAGGAGTACTACTAACTATGGCTACACCTTC.